These 20 T cell receptor beta chains originate from one sample sequenced in a study of blood T cell repertoires in COVID-19. This table comes from immunoSEQ multiplex PCR, and its TCRdb copy is limited to in-frame clones, with some not included. This sample has around 200,000 clones, with roughly 90% found just once. The material sequenced was PBMCs or T cells enriched from blood (not recorded which). These receptors originate from a woman in her thirties who had been exposed to COVID-19.

The chain uses TRBV3-1 (or the pseudogene TRBV3-2) and TRBJ2-1; 12 bases are a match to TRBD2. The CDR3 spans 16 residues. Germline V lookup: CDR1 LGHDT, CDR2 YNNKEL (reference sequence). With V trimmed by 1 base and J by 6 bases, 4 bases remained unmatched. CDR3 nucleotides: TGTGCCAGCAGCCAAGTTTCTAGCGGGGGGGCCAATGAGCAGTTCTTC. Translating gives CASSQVSSGGANEQFF.

The chain couples TRBV18 to TRBJ2-1; TRBD2 might be the D (5 bases). The germline V gene has CDR1 KGHSH and CDR2 LQKENI. Trimming took 3 bases from V and 6 from J, leaving 12 bases between them. This CDR3 comprises 14 residues. The CDR3 DNA follows: TGTGCCAGCTCACCGCGGGCCGACATCAATGAGCAGTTCTTC. Translating gives CASSPRADINEQFF.

Here the CDR3 DNA reads TGTGCCAGCAGCTCGACAACAGGGGGTCCGGGCAATGAGCAGTTCTTC. This sequence encodes CASSSTTGGPGNEQFF. The rearrangement uses TRBV21-1 and TRBJ2-1; TRBD1 is the table's D call and was not checked against the DNA. TRBV21-1 is termed a pseudogene. The CDR3 loop spans 16 amino acids.

V is TRBV19 and J is TRBJ1-1; D might be TRBD1 (5 bases). Trimming took off 5 bases at V and 1 base at J, with 11 bases between the two ends. Germline V gene lookup returns CDR1 LNHDA and CDR2 SQIVND (reference sequence). The CDR3 covers 14 residues. The chain's CDR3 is CASSVITGNTEAFF. In DNA, the CDR3 is TGTGCCAGTAGTGTCATAACAGGGAACACTGAAGCTTTCTTT.

The rearrangement links TRBV9 to TRBJ2-1, with D maybe TRBD2 (5 bases). Germline CDR1 SGDLS, CDR2 YYNGEE. This CDR3 has 15 amino acids. V lost 4 bases and J lost 0, with 11 bases in between. CDR3 residues: CASSKSGSSYNEQFF. The CDR3 coding sequence is TGTGCCAGCAGCAAAAGCGGAAGCTCCTACAATGAGCAGTTCTTC.

The chain has TRBV7-6 and TRBJ2-7, with D possibly being TRBD1 (6 bases). V was pared by 5 bases and J by 2 bases, with 25 bases between. The CDR3 extends over 18 amino acids. Germline V gene lookup returns CDR1 SGHVS and CDR2 FNYEAQ. CDR3 DNA sequence: TGTGCCAGCAGCCCACGCCTGAACCCGACAGGTAGCCCCTACGAGCAGTACTTC. It encodes CASSPRLNPTGSPYEQYF. Full variable domain (remainder filled in from reference TRBV7-6 and TRBJ2-7): GAGVSQSPRYKVTKRGQDVALRCDPISGHVSLYWYRQALGQGPEFLTYFNYEAQQDKSGLPNDRFSAERPEGSISTLTIQRTEQRDSAMYRCASSPRLNPTGSPYEQYFGPGTRLTVT.

V gene TRBV19 combines with J gene TRBJ2-2; TRBD1 aligns across 11 bases. Trimming cost V 3 bases and J 4 bases; bases outside gene matches: 7. CDR3 length equals 17 residues. Germline values: CDR1 LNHDA, CDR2 SQIVND (reference sequence). This chain's CDR3 is CASSIGMGQGGTGELFF. The CDR3 nucleotides are TGTGCCAGTAGTATTGGTATGGGACAGGGGGGCACCGGGGAGCTGTTTTTT. The full variable domain, its missing parts supplied by reference TRBV19 and TRBJ2-2, is DGGITQSPKYLFRKEGQNVTLSCEQNLNHDAMYWYRQDPGQGLRLIYYSQIVNDFQKGDIAEGYSVSREKKESFPLTVTSAQKNPTAFYLCASSIGMGQGGTGELFFGEGSRLTVL.

This chain joins TRBV5-1 and TRBJ1-3; D unresolved. Germline CDR1 SGHRS, CDR2 YFSETQ. Trimming removed 0 bases from V and 4 bases from J, with 14 bases in between. The CDR3 spans 16 residues. This CDR3 reads CASSLAGLRRGNTIYF. CDR3 DNA sequence: TGCGCCAGCAGCTTGGCCGGTCTCCGGCGGGGAAACACCATATATTTT.

This clone was detected once. The genes are TRBV19 and TRBJ1-4; D is undetermined. Trimming left V 2 bases short and J 14 bases short, with 18 bases between. The germline V gene has CDR1 LNHDA and CDR2 SQIVND (reference sequence). The CDR3 runs 14 residues. Here the CDR3 DNA reads TGTGCCAGTAGTATAAAAGGTCTCAGGATTGAGCTGTTTTTT. This translates into CASSIKGLRIELFF.

This clone was counted between two and nine times. The CDR3, as DNA: TGTGCTAGTGGTCTCCAGACAATAGGGGCCGGGGAGCTGTTTTTT. It yields the protein CASGLQTIGAGELFF. The rearrangement uses TRBV12-5 and TRBJ2-2, with D tentatively TRBD1 (5 bases). The CDR3 length is 15 residues. V gave up 5 bases and J gave up 6 bases, with 16 bases separating them. Germline V gene lookup returns CDR1 LGHNT and CDR2 FRNRAP.

The V gene is TRBV3-1 (or the pseudogene TRBV3-2), the J gene TRBJ1-2; TRBD1 is a possible D gene (5 bases). CDR1 and CDR2 from the germline V gene are LGHDT and YNNKEL (reference sequence). The V end lost 4 bases, the J end lost 7 bases, and 19 bases lay between the germline ends. The CDR3 totals 15 residues. CDR3 in DNA: TGTGCCAGCAGCCCCGGGGGACGTAGGGCAAGTGGCTACACCTTC. Protein product: CASSPGGRRASGYTF.

This clone appeared a single time. The chain uses TRBV5-1 and TRBJ1-1; maybe TRBD1 (5 bases). Per germline, CDR1 SGHRS and CDR2 YFSETQ. The CDR3 length is 14 residues. V lost 0 bases, J lost 0 bases, and 6 bases lay in between. The CDR3 loop is CASSLVGLNTEAFF. The CDR3 DNA reads TGCGCCAGCAGCTTGGTGGGGCTGAACACTGAAGCTTTCTTT. The whole variable domain, remainder taken from reference TRBV5-1 and TRBJ1-1, is KAGVTQTPRYLIKTRGQQVTLSCSPISGHRSVSWYQQTPGQGLQFLFEYFSETQRNKGNFPGRFSGRQFSNSRSEMNVSTLELGDSALYLCASSLVGLNTEAFFGQGTRLTVV.

This clone was observed once. The CDR3 loop is CATALINRDSNTGELFF. The DNA of the CDR3 is TGTGCCACCGCACTCATTAACCGGGACAGCAACACCGGGGAGCTGTTTTTT. The gene calls are TRBV27 and TRBJ2-2, with 7 positions matching TRBD1. The trim removed 10 bases at V and 2 bases at J, leaving 16 bases unmatched. This CDR3 spans 17 amino acids. The germline gives CDR1 MNHEY, CDR2 SMNVEV (reference sequence).

V and J are TRBV13 and TRBJ1-1; TRBD1 aligns across 7 bases. The ends lost 5 bases at V and 11 bases at J; junction bases unmatched: 14. Germline V gene sequence: CDR1 PRHDT, CDR2 FYEKMQ (reference sequence). This CDR3 contains 14 residues. The CDR3 nucleotides are TGTGCCAGCAGCCAAAGGCAGGGGGTGAGTAAGGCTTTCTTT. Protein: CASSQRQGVSKAFF.

J is TRBJ1-4 and V is TRBV3-1 (or the pseudogene TRBV3-2), with D hard to call. Germline CDR1 LGHDT, CDR2 YNNKEL (reference sequence). The CDR3 runs to 15 residues. Trimming stripped 3 bases from V and 0 bases from J, with 8 bases between. The CDR3 spells CASSQKSATNEKLFF. The CDR3 DNA is TGTGCCAGCAGCCAGAAGAGTGCAACTAATGAAAAACTGTTTTTT.

Worth noting for this clone: Other DNA sequences in this sample translate to the same CDR3. The rearrangement joins TRBV27 to TRBJ2-7, with 8 bases matching TRBD1. This CDR3 has 13 residues. V gave up 8 bases and J gave up 3 bases; unmatched junction bases: 6. Germline V gene sequence: CDR1 MNHEY, CDR2 SMNVEV (reference sequence). The CDR3 region is CASSHGQGYEQYF. The CDR3 coding sequence is TGTGCCAGCTCCCACGGACAGGGCTACGAGCAGTACTTC.

This chain connects TRBV6-6 to TRBJ1-1; no firm D call. Trimming shortened V by 6 bases and J by 4 bases, and 18 bases separated the two germline ends. Germline assignment: CDR1 MNHNY and CDR2 SVGAGI (reference sequence). The CDR3 contains 15 residues. CDR3 nucleotide sequence: TGTGCCAGCAGAGACCCTAGCCTGGGAGGCACTGAAGCTTTCTTT. Amino acid sequence: CASRDPSLGGTEAFF.

The gene calls are TRBV27 and TRBJ2-2; 12 bases are a match to TRBD1. Per germline, CDR1 MNHEY and CDR2 SMNVEV (reference sequence). The CDR3 contains 17 residues. V lost 4 bases to trimming and J lost 5 bases; unmatched junction nucleotides: 8. CDR3 protein: CASSSGQGASWTGELFF. The CDR3 DNA sequence: TGTGCCAGCAGTTCGGGACAGGGGGCATCGTGGACCGGGGAGCTGTTTTTT.

The J gene is TRBJ1-5, the V gene TRBV10-1; the D gene is possibly TRBD1 (5 bases). The germline CDR1 and CDR2 sequences are WNHNN and SYGVQD (reference sequence). The CDR3 spans 13 residues. Trimming took 6 bases from V and 7 from J, leaving 13 bases between them. The CDR3 protein is CASSQGGGQPQHF. Written as DNA, the CDR3 is TGCGCCAGCAGCCAGGGAGGCGGGCAGCCCCAGCATTTT.

The chain has TRBV19 and TRBJ2-1; D perhaps matches TRBD2 (6 bases). This CDR3 has 14 amino acids. Germline loops: CDR1 LNHDA, CDR2 SQIVND (reference sequence). Trimming removed 4 bases from V and 5 bases from J, with 12 bases in between. The CDR3 sequence is CASSKASVDNEQFF. CDR3 in DNA: TGTGCCAGTAGTAAGGCTAGCGTCGACAATGAGCAGTTCTTC.